This TCR beta chain was recovered during a study of radiotherapy plus CTLA-4 blockade in lung cancer. Study-level background: Across the patients, objective responses occurred in 18%, and disease control in 30% to 35%. Findings and limits, study-wide: After radiotherapy and ipilimumab, tumor-derived clones expanded in peripheral blood. Early clone dynamics of blood T cells, plus interferon-beta, reportedly predicted response best.

CTLA-4 blockade using ipilimumab, together with focal radiation, was received by patients with chemo-refractory metastatic non-small-cell lung cancer. Turning to this clone: Its specificity is unknown.

V gave up 5 bases and J gave up 0 bases; unmatched junction bases: 4. CDR3 length: 14 residues. Per the germline V gene, CDR1 is SGHNT and CDR2 is YYREEE (reference sequence). Sequenced by immunoSEQ multiplex PCR; TCRdb stores in-frame clones only, minus some. The sample has over 70,000 clones, about 90% seen once. This TCR derives from a human donor with non-small cell lung cancer who had a partial response to radiotherapy plus ipilimumab. The sequenced sample was peripheral blood, obtained from a patient treated with radiotherapy plus ipilimumab. The chain joins TRBV5-4 to TRBJ2-5; 7 nucleotides agree with TRBD1. This chain's CDR3 is CASRGQLYQETQYF. CDR3 DNA sequence: TGTGCCAGCAGGGGACAGCTGTACCAAGAGACCCAGTACTTC.